This T cell receptor beta chain originates from a study of shared clonotypes between healthy human individuals. Deletions cut 0 bases from V and 1 base from J, with 8 bases between. Germline CDR1 reads SGHRS; CDR2 reads YFSETQ. The CDR3 runs 14 residues. Of note for this clone: This CDR3 is also generated by other DNA sequences in the sample.

The method was immunoSEQ multiplex PCR; TCRdb's version includes in-frame clones alone and lacks a portion of them. The sample lists hundreds of thousands of clones; approximately 96% were seen once. None of the donors, who were healthy HIV-negative adults, had recently had acute infections or vaccinations. CD8 memory combined CD45RO+ cells with CCR7-negative CD45RA+ TemRA cells. V gene TRBV5-1 combines with J gene TRBJ2-7, with D unresolved. The source is a man aged 25-40 years in good health. The sample was memory CD8+ T cells sorted from blood. The subset here: CD45RO+ cells pooled with CCR7-negative TemRA cells. The CDR3 nucleotides read TGCGCCAGCAGCTTGGGGGGTGGGTCCTACGAGCAGTACTTC. Amino acid sequence: CASSLGGGSYEQYF.